The source of this T cell receptor (beta chain) is a study of shared clonotypes between healthy human individuals. Study as a whole: A couple of women and a few men aged 18 to 49 made up the donors.

Using immunoSEQ multiplex PCR, the repertoire was profiled, and TCRdb retains in-frame clones only, with some absent. The table has roughly 2.6 million clones, 90% to 95% seen once. The authors divided CD4+ cells into CD45RA+ naive and CD45RA-negative memory subsets. V was pared by 4 bases and J by 1 base, with 20 bases between. Germline V gene lookup returns CDR1 SGHRS and CDR2 YFSETQ. The CDR3 extends over 17 amino acids. Sequenced material: naive CD4+ T cells sorted from blood. Stated subset: CD45RA+ positively selected. This sequence was found in a man between 18 and 35 years old in good health. The chain couples TRBV5-1 to TRBJ1-2, with D perhaps matching TRBD1 (6 bases). The CDR3 coding sequence is TGCGCCAGCAGCCCCCTCGGGGGGCTTTCACTTAACTATGGCTACACCTTC. Translating gives CASSPLGGLSLNYGYTF.